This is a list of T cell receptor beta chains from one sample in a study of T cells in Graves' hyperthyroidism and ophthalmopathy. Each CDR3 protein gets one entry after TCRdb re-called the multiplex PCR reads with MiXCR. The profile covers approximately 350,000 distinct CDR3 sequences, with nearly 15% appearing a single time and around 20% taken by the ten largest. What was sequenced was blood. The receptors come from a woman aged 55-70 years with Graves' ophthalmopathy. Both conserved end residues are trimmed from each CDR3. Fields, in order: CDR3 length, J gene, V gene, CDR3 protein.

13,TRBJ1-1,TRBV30,AWSPGTGTNTEAF
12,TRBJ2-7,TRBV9,ASSGAESSYEQY
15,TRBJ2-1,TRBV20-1,SARDSLAGGSYNEQF
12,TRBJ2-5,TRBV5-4,ASSSGPVLETQY
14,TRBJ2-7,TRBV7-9,ASSAAEAGPPYEQY
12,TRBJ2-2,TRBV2,ASSQGPGTGELF
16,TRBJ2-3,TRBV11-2,ASSLEEGAAGATDTQY
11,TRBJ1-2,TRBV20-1,SARATVSGGYT
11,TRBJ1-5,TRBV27,ASSLSHGQPQH
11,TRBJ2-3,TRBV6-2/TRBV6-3,ASSGTGTYTQY
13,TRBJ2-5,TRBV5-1,ASSLGGGPPETQY
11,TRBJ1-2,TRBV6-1,ASRRGRGYGYT
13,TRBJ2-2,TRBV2,ASLPQGANTGELF
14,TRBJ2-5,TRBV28,ASTTGRASGRETQY
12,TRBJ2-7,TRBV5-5,ASSLLGTGDEQY
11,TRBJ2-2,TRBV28,ASRPRTALELF
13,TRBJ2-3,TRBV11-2,ASSGETSGSDTQY
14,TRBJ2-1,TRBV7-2,ASSLSVGRGTPEQF
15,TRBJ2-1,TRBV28,ASSSLESGGYYNEQF
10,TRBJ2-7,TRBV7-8,RPFPAPGEQY